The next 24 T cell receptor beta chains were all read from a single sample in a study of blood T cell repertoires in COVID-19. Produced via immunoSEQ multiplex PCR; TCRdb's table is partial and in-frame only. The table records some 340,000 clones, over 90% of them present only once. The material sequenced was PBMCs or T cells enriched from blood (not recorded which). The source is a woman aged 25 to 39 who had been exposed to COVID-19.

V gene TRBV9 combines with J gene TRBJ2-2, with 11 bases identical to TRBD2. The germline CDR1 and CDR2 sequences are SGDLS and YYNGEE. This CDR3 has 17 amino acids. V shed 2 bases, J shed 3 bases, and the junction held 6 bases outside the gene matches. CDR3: CASSVPLAGGDTGELFF. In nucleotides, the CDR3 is TGTGCCAGCAGCGTCCCTTTAGCGGGGGGGGACACCGGGGAGCTGTTTTTT.

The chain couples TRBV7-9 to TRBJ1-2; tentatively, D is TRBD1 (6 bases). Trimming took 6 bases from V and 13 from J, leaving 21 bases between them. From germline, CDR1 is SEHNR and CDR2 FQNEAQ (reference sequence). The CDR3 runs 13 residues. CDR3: CASRAPLTGVGTF. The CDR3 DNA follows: TGTGCCAGCAGGGCCCCGTTGACAGGCGTAGGCACCTTC.

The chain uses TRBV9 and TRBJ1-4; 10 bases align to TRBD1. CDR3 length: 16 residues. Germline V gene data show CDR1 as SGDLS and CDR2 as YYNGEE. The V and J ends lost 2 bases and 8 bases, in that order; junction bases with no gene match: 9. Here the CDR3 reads CASSVDSGTGDEKLFF. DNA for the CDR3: TGTGCCAGCAGCGTCGACTCCGGGACAGGGGACGAAAAACTGTTTTTT.

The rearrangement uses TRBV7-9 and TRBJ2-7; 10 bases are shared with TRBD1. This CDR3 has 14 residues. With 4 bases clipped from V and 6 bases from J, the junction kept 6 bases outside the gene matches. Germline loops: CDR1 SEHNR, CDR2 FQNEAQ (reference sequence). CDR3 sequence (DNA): TGTGCCAGCAGCTCGGGACAGGGGTTCGCCGAGCAGTACTTC. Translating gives CASSSGQGFAEQYF.

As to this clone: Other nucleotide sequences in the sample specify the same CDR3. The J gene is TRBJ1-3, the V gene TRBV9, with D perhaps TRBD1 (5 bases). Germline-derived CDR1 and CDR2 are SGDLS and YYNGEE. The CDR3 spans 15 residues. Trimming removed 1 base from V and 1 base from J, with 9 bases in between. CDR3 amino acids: CASSVTGDSGNTIYF. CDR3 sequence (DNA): TGTGCCAGCAGCGTAACAGGAGATTCTGGAAACACCATATATTTT.

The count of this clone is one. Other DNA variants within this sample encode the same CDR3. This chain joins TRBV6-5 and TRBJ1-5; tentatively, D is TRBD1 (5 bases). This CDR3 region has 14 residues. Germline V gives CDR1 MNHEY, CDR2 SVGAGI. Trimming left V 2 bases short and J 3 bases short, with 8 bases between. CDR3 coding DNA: TGTGCCAGCAGTTACAGGGGCCCCAATCAGCCCCAGCATTTT. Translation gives CASSYRGPNQPQHF.

The CDR3 DNA sequence: TGTGCCAGCAGCCTTTTTCGGTCTAGCGGGAGCACAGATACGCAGTATTTT. This sequence encodes CASSLFRSSGSTDTQYF. The chain combines TRBV7-2 with TRBJ2-3; 8 bases are shared with TRBD2. The V and J ends lost 5 bases and 0 bases, in that order; junction bases with no gene match: 10. Germline loops: CDR1 SGHTA, CDR2 FQGNSA. The CDR3 spans 17 residues.

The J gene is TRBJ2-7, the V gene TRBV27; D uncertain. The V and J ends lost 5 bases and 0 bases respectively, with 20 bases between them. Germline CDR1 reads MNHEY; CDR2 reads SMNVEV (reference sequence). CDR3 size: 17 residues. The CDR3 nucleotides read TGTGCCAGCAGTCCCTTATCGTGGGTAGAGCGCTCCTACGAGCAGTACTTC. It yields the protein CASSPLSWVERSYEQYF.

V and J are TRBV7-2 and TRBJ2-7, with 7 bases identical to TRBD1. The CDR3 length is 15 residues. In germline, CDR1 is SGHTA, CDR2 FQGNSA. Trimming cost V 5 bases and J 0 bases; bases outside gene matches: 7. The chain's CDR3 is CASSHRTGHSYEQYF. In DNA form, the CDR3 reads TGTGCCAGCAGCCACCGGACAGGCCACTCCTACGAGCAGTACTTC.

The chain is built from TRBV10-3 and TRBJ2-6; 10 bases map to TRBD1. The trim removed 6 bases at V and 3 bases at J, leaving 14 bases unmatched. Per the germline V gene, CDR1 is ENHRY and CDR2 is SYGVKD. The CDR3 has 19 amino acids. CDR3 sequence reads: CAIRAGLVGTGDGANVLTF. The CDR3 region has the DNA TGTGCCATCAGGGCAGGGCTGGTCGGGACAGGGGATGGGGCCAACGTCCTGACTTTC.

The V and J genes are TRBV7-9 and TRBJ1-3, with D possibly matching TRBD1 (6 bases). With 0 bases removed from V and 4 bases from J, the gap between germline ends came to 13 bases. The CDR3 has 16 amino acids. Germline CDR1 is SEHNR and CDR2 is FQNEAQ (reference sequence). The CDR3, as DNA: TGTGCCAGCAGCTTAGCTGGGGGACAATCAGGAAACACCATATATTTT. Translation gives CASSLAGGQSGNTIYF.

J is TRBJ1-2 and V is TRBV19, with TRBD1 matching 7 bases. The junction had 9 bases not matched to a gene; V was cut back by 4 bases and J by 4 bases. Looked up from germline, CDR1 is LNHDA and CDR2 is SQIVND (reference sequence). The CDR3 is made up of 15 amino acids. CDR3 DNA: TGTGCCAGTAGTACAGACAGGGTCCTGGCCTATGGCTACACCTTC. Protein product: CASSTDRVLAYGYTF.

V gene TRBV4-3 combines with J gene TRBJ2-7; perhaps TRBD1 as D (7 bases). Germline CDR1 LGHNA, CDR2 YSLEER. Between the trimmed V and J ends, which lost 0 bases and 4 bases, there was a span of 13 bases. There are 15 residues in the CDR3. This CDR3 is CASSQDAGQFYEQYF. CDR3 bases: TGCGCCAGCAGCCAAGATGCGGGACAGTTTTACGAGCAGTACTTC.

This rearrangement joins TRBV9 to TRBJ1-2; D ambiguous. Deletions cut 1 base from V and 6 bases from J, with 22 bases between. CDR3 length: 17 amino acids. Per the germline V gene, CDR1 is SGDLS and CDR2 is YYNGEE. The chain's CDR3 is CASSVTPRRVGSDGYTF. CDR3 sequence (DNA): TGTGCCAGCAGCGTAACCCCGAGGAGGGTTGGATCCGATGGCTACACCTTC.

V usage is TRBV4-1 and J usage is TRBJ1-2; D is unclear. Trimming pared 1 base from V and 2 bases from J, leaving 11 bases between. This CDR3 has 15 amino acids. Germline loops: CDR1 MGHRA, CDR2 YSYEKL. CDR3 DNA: TGCGCCAGCAGCCAAGGGTTTTTACTAAACTATGGCTACACCTTC. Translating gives CASSQGFLLNYGYTF.

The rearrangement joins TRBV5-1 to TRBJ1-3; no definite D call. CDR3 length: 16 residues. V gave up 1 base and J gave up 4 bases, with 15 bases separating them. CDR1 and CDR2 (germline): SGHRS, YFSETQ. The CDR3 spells CASSLKQSGMGNTIYF. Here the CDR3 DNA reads TGCGCCAGCAGCTTGAAACAGTCCGGGATGGGAAACACCATATATTTT.

The CDR3 protein is CASSLELPNEKLFF. CDR3 nucleotides: TGCGCCAGCAGCTTGGAACTCCCTAATGAAAAACTGTTTTTT. The chain uses TRBV5-1 and TRBJ1-4, with unresolved D. The CDR3 loop spans 14 amino acids. V was trimmed by 0 bases and J by 3 bases, leaving 6 bases between them. The germline gives CDR1 SGHRS, CDR2 YFSETQ.

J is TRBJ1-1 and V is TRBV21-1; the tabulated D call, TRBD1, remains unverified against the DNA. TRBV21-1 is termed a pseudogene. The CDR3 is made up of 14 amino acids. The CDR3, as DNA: TGTGCCAGCAGCGGCCAAGACAGGGGTACTGAAGCTTTCTTT. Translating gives CASSGQDRGTEAFF.

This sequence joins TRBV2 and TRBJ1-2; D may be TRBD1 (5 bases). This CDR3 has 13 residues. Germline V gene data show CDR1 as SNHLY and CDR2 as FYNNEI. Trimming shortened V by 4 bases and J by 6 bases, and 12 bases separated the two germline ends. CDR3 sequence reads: CASSVAQGHGYTF. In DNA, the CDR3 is TGTGCCAGCAGTGTAGCGCAGGGTCATGGCTACACCTTC.

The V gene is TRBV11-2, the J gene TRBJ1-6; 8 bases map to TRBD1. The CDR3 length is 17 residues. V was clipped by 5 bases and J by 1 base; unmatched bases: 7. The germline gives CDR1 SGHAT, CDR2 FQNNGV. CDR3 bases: TGTGCCAGCAGCCCCAAGCAGGGGGCGTCCTATAATTCACCCCTCCACTTT. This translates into CASSPKQGASYNSPLHF.

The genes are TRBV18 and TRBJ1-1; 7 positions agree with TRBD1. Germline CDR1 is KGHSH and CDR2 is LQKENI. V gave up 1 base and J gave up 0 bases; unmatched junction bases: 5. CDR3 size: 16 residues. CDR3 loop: CASSPQRDSLNTEAFF. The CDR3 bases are TGTGCCAGCTCACCACAACGGGACAGCTTGAACACTGAAGCTTTCTTT.

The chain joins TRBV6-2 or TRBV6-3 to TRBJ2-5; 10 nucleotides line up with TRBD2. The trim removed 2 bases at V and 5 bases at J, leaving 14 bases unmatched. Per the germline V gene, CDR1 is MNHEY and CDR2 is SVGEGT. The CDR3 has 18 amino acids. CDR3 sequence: CASSYGGLAGAVGETQYF. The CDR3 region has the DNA TGTGCCAGCAGTTACGGAGGCCTAGCGGGGGCCGTCGGGGAGACCCAGTACTTC.

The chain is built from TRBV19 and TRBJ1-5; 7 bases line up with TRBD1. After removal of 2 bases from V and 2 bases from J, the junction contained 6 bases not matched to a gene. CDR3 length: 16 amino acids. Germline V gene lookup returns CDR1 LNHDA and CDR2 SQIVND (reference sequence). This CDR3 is CASSILQGPGNQPQHF. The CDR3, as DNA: TGTGCCAGTAGTATACTACAGGGGCCTGGCAATCAGCCCCAGCATTTT.

The CDR3 sequence is CASSQTSGGTGELFF. CDR3 bases: TGTGCCAGCAGCCAGACCAGCGGGGGCACCGGGGAGCTGTTTTTT. V gene TRBV14 combines with J gene TRBJ2-2; 8 nucleotides line up with TRBD2. CDR1 is SGHDN, CDR2 FVKESK, per germline. Losses at the gene ends were 3 bases for V and 4 bases for J; bases not matched to a gene: 4. The CDR3 totals 15 residues.